The present TCR beta chain was sequenced within a study of T cell responses to AZD1222 COVID-19 vaccine. Study-wide findings and caveats: The study found vaccine-associated CD4 TCRs spanning spike, dominant at 160-218 and 743-854.

Only in-frame clones appear in the TCRdb table, and some are missing; sequencing was by immunoSEQ multiplex PCR. The sample yields 99,000 or so clones, 85% to 90% seen once. Comments on this clone: What it recognizes is unknown.

Germline V gene sequence: CDR1 MNHNS, CDR2 SASEGT. This CDR3 spans 14 amino acids. V was shortened by 2 bases and J by 4 bases, with 11 bases between the two germline ends. The sample consisted of peripheral blood, taken 28 days after the second AZD1222 dose. The sequence was collected from an adult who received the AZD1222 COVID-19 vaccine. This rearrangement joins TRBV6-1 to TRBJ1-2; D is uncertain. This CDR3 reads CASSEYRVGYGYTF. The DNA for the CDR3 is TGTGCCAGCAGTGAATATCGGGTCGGCTATGGCTACACCTTC.